This entry lists 18 T cell receptor beta chains sequenced from one sample in a study of blood T cell repertoires in COVID-19. Repertoires were generated with immunoSEQ multiplex PCR, while TCRdb's copy carries only in-frame clones and drops some. The sample includes roughly 570,000 clones, roughly 89% of them seen just once. Sequenced material: peripheral blood. The receptors come from a woman between 50 and 59 years old with COVID-19, enrolled during active disease.

V is TRBV6-5 and J is TRBJ1-2, with D possibly TRBD1 on 5 matching bases. The V and J ends lost 0 bases and 6 bases respectively, with 17 bases between them. In germline, CDR1 is MNHEY, CDR2 SVGAGI. CDR3 length equals 16 residues. This CDR3 is CASSYSGQIIGDGYTF. CDR3 coding DNA: TGTGCCAGCAGTTACTCGGGGCAGATAATTGGGGATGGCTACACCTTC.

A remark on this clone: The same CDR3 also results from other DNA sequences found in this sample. The rearrangement joins TRBV5-1 to TRBJ2-2; 9 positions match TRBD2. The V gene's germline CDR1 is SGHRS and CDR2 YFSETQ. V was pared by 5 bases and J by 1 base, with 3 bases of the junction left unmatched. This CDR3 spans 15 amino acids. The CDR3 region is CASSYSGGNTGELFF. The CDR3 DNA sequence: TGCGCCAGCAGTTATAGCGGGGGGAACACCGGGGAGCTGTTTTTT.

This chain connects TRBV9 to TRBJ2-3; 8 bases map to TRBD2. Germline trimming cut 0 bases from V and 6 bases from J; bases unmatched to any gene: 6. CDR3 length: 15 residues. The germline CDR1 and CDR2 sequences are SGDLS and YYNGEE. The CDR3 spells CASSVGTSMSDTQYF. CDR3 sequence (DNA): TGTGCCAGCAGCGTAGGGACTAGCATGAGTGATACGCAGTATTTT.

The rearrangement joins TRBV7-6 to TRBJ1-1; no reliable D call. Germline CDR1 reads SGHVS; CDR2 reads FNYEAQ. V was cut by 5 bases and J by 4 bases, with 11 bases left in between. The CDR3 is 13 amino acids. The CDR3 nucleotides read TGTGCCAGCAGCCCAGTCAAGTCCACTGAAGCTTTCTTT. Translated, it gives CASSPVKSTEAFF.

This chain links TRBV28 with TRBJ1-1; D call uncertain. The germline gives CDR1 MDHEN, CDR2 SYDVKM. V was clipped by 5 bases and J by 1 base, with 14 bases between them. The CDR3 is 15 residues long. CDR3 coding DNA: TGTGCCAGCAGTACGGACGGAGGGAGGAACACTGAAGCTTTCTTT. Residues: CASSTDGGRNTEAFF.

CDR3 nucleotides: TGTGCCAGCAGCCCGCTCCCCCCAGGTAGAACTGAAGCTTTCTTT. It specifies CASSPLPPGRTEAFF. The J gene is TRBJ1-1, the V gene TRBV11-1; D unclear. The length of the CDR3 is 15 residues. The germline V and J ends were trimmed by 5 bases and 5 bases, with 18 bases remaining between them. The germline V gene has CDR1 SGHAT and CDR2 FQDESV (reference sequence).

The gene calls are TRBV19 and TRBJ2-7, with a tentative D call TRBD1 (6 bases). Germline CDR1 is LNHDA and CDR2 is SQIVND (reference sequence). Trimming shortened V by 5 bases and J by 4 bases, and 12 bases separated the two germline ends. This CDR3 is built from 13 residues. The CDR3 nucleotides read TGTGCCAGTAGTCCACCGGGACAATACGAGCAGTACTTC. It yields the protein CASSPPGQYEQYF.

CDR3 nucleotides: TGTGCCAGTGGGGGGGGCAGAAATCAGCCCCAGCATTTT. Translating gives CASGGGRNQPQHF. V is TRBV19 and J is TRBJ1-5; D is perhaps TRBD1 (6 bases). V lost 8 bases, J lost 4 bases, and 12 bases lay in between. CDR3 length: 13 residues. Germline loops: CDR1 LNHDA, CDR2 SQIVND (reference sequence).

V is TRBV5-1 and J is TRBJ2-4, with 9 bases identical to TRBD1. Trimming at V came to 2 bases and at J to 4 bases, leaving 1 base not matched to a gene. The CDR3 consists of 14 residues. Germline CDR1 and CDR2: SGHRS and YFSETQ. The CDR3 spells CASSLGQGKNIQYF. The CDR3 coding sequence is TGCGCCAGCAGCTTAGGACAGGGGAAAAACATTCAGTACTTC.

The chain joins TRBV6-5 to TRBJ1-1; 10 bases match TRBD1. The CDR3 runs 14 residues. Per germline, CDR1 MNHEY and CDR2 SVGAGI. V gave up 1 base and J gave up 8 bases; unmatched junction bases: 4. CDR3 sequence (DNA): TGTGCCAGCAGTTACTTACCGGGACAGGGGGAAGCTTTCTTT. Its protein product is CASSYLPGQGEAFF.

This chain connects TRBV30 to TRBJ1-6; 9 positions agree with TRBD1. This CDR3 spans 13 amino acids. Germline values: CDR1 GTSNPN, CDR2 SVGIG (reference sequence). After removal of 6 bases from V and 9 bases from J, the junction contained 6 bases not matched to a gene. The CDR3 DNA is TGTGCCTGTAGCGGGACAGGGATTTCACCCCTCCACTTT. Protein: CACSGTGISPLHF.

This chain joins TRBV2 and TRBJ2-1; tentatively, D is TRBD2 (5 bases). CDR1 and CDR2 from the germline V gene are SNHLY and FYNNEI. V was trimmed by 1 base and J by 12 bases, leaving 16 bases between them. The CDR3 is 14 residues long. The CDR3 DNA sequence: TGTGCCAGCAGTGAAGAGGGAGTAGTCCGAGGGCAGTTCTTC. Protein sequence: CASSEEGVVRGQFF.

J is TRBJ1-2 and V is TRBV18; D ambiguous. There are 16 residues in the CDR3. V shed 0 bases and J shed 0 bases, with 11 bases lying between them. Germline-derived CDR1 and CDR2 are KGHSH and LQKENI. In DNA, the CDR3 is TGTGCCAGCTCACCACCGAATTTTGCAGCTAACTATGGCTACACCTTC. This encodes CASSPPNFAANYGYTF.

V usage is TRBV10-2 and J usage is TRBJ1-4; TRBD1 aligns across 10 bases. With 5 bases clipped from V and 6 bases from J, the junction kept 6 bases outside the gene matches. There are 15 residues in the CDR3. Germline CDR1 and CDR2: WSHSY and SAAADI. CDR3 in DNA: TGCGCCAGCAGTCGAGACAGGGGGCGCGATGAAAAACTGTTTTTT. Protein sequence: CASSRDRGRDEKLFF.

The chain carries TRBV24-1 and TRBJ1-1, with D unclear. CDR3 size: 13 residues. In germline, CDR1 is KGHDR, CDR2 SFDVKD. V was trimmed by 1 base and J by 8 bases, leaving 10 bases between them. CDR3 protein: CATSDFKRSEAFF. The CDR3 DNA sequence: TGTGCCACCAGTGATTTTAAGCGGTCCGAAGCTTTCTTT.

This clone was counted a few times. This rearrangement joins TRBV9 to TRBJ2-3, with TRBD2 matching over 8 bases. V trimming: 0 bases; J trimming: 5 bases; junction bases outside the gene matches: 5. In germline, CDR1 is SGDLS, CDR2 YYNGEE. The CDR3 consists of 15 residues. CDR3 coding DNA: TGTGCCAGCAGCGTAGTTGGACTAGCAGGAGATACGCAGTATTTT. It is translated as CASSVVGLAGDTQYF.

The rearrangement links TRBV5-1 to TRBJ2-7; D is unclear. This CDR3 contains 11 residues. Trimming removed 4 bases from V and 2 bases from J, with 4 bases in between. The germline CDR1 and CDR2 sequences are SGHRS and YFSETQ. In DNA, the CDR3 is TGCGCCAGCAGCCTTACCTACGAGCAGTACTTC. It specifies CASSLTYEQYF.

This clone was observed a few times. The gene calls are TRBV25-1 and TRBJ1-2; D is uncertain. The ends were cut back, 0 bases at V and 4 bases at J, with 3 bases in the middle. The CDR3 consists of 12 residues. CDR1 MGHDK and CDR2 SYGVNS come from the germline V gene. CDR3 protein: CASSEYGYGYTF. CDR3 nucleotides: TGTGCCAGCAGTGAATACGGCTATGGCTACACCTTC.